This T cell receptor beta chain was captured by sequencing in a study of CD8+ T cells in alopecia areata (dated by TCRdb to about 2018). Some background on the complete study: To study T cell clonal expansion in alopecia areata, the researchers applied high-throughput TCRbeta sequencing to both the C3H/HeJ mouse model and human patients. On the human side, TCRbeta sequencing was run on scalp tissue and on sorted CD4+ and CD8+ peripheral blood T cells from healthy controls and from alopecia areata patients with either patchy or totalis/universalis disease. Scalp clonality was compared across normal scalp (n=4), patchy alopecia areata scalp (n=8), and alopecia totalis/universalis scalp (n=8). RNA was extracted with the PAXgene miRNA kit for fixed scalp, the miRNeasy kit for PBMCs, and the RNeasy kit for mouse skin. immunoSEQ multiplex PCR using 35 Vbeta forward primers and 13 Jbeta reverse primers was used to amplify TCRbeta CDR3 regions.

This clone was observed once. What antigen it recognizes has not been identified. Base qualities are not recorded, but no much larger clone differs from it by a single base. The library relied on the immunoSEQ multiplex PCR assay. RNA was extracted from all samples and reverse transcribed into cDNA, which served as template for TCR sequencing. First-strand cDNA was synthesized using SuperScript III with a 2:1 mix of oligo-dT and random hexamers. A synthetic immune receptor repertoire was used to assess amplification bias, and residual bias was removed computationally. Regarding the original processing steps: Raw reads were preprocessed to remove errors, and CDR3 was defined by IMGT conventions from the conserved cysteine to phenylalanine. Clonality was calculated as 1 minus Shannon entropy normalized by log2 of the number of productive unique TCRs. Whether scalp clones were CD4 or CD8 was inferred by matching scalp TCRbeta sequences against CD4 and CD8 repertoires sorted from blood. Drawn from immuneACCESS, this table holds only the in-frame rearrangements with V and J called that TCRdb kept. Clones are partly lost; checked studies trace under half to an unresolved V gene and leave the rest unexplained. V and J calls and clone size are those listed in that table; D and trimming were worked out from the DNA. The table for this sample lists about 110,000 clones; roughly 59% of them were counted only once. In total, the top ten clones hold 20% to 25% of the sample.

Study-wide findings and limitations: Unlike mouse skin, which is dominated by gammadelta T cells, normal human skin has resident alphabeta T cells that are also sequenced, and this complicates analysis of the scalp TCR repertoire. Compared with mice, TCR sequences shared between patients were less clear, possibly partly because of HLA diversity across the patient population. Compared with normal scalp, lesional scalp, particularly in alopecia totalis/universalis, had higher clonality and more expanded CD8+ clones, which suggests antigenic drive.

PBMCs were isolated by density centrifugation and stained for CD3, CD4 and CD8, and CD4+ and CD8+ T cells were sorted on a FACSAria. Scalp biopsies and blood samples were obtained from unaffected controls. V lost 1 base and J lost 10 bases; the stretch between them is 13 bases long. The germline V gene specifies SNHLY as CDR1 and FYNNEI as CDR2. Including cysteine and phenylalanine, the CDR3 has 13 amino acids. The sequence is cut down to CDR3 DNA, 39 bases in frame from base 1. The sequencing sample was made of CD8+ T cells sorted from blood. The sequence links TRBV2 to TRBJ1-1, and the D gene may be TRBD1, 6 bases matching. The TCR comes from a human donor in good health. The CDR3 region reads CASSEDRVEGAFF. The DNA sequence follows: TGTGCCAGCAGTGAAGACAGGGTGGAAGGAGCTTTCTTT.